Below are 17 T cell receptor beta chains sequenced from a single sample in a study of T cells expressing NK-cell markers. TCRdb reprocessed the 5' RACE reads and keeps a single row for each CDR3 protein, giving no DNA. This table lists over 350,000 distinct CDR3 sequences. The sample was blood T cells: a sorted CD56 or NKG2C T cell subset, CD4+ or CD8+ T cells, or bulk PBMC T cells (not recorded which). These receptors came from a woman in her 50s in good health.

The V call is TRBV11-2, the J call TRBJ2-3. This CDR3 is built from 13 residues. Germline V gives CDR1 SGHAT, CDR2 FQNNGV. The CDR3 loop is CASSLQQTNTQYF.

The chain recombines TRBV7-2 with TRBJ2-1; the D call of TRBD2 rests on TCRdb alone, since no DNA is present to check it. CDR1 is SGHTA and CDR2 is FQGNSA in the germline V gene. CDR3 length: 19 residues. The CDR3 sequence is CASSLSLREFHISNNEQFF.

The gene calls are TRBV28 and TRBJ2-5; lacking DNA, the TRBD1 call made by TCRdb goes unchecked. Germline lookup yields CDR1 MDHEN and CDR2 SYDVKM. CDR3 length: 14 residues. The CDR3 here is CATGSRGRRETQYF.

J is TRBJ1-1 and V is TRBV6-5. This CDR3 comprises 15 residues. The V gene's germline CDR1 is MNHEY and CDR2 SVGAGI. The CDR3 spells CASSYGREIYTEAFF.

V gene TRBV20-1 combines with J gene TRBJ2-7; the TRBD1 assignment by TCRdb is unverifiable without DNA. This CDR3 region has 11 residues. Germline values: CDR1 DFQATT, CDR2 SNEGSKA (reference sequence). The CDR3 loop is CRGDRGYEQYF.

The rearrangement joins TRBV4-1 to TRBJ2-7; TCRdb designates TRBD1, a call that cannot be tested without DNA. Germline V gene sequence: CDR1 MGHRA, CDR2 YSYEKL. The CDR3 is 13 residues long. The CDR3: CASSQWDRGEQYF.

This chain joins TRBV3-1 and TRBJ1-1; TCRdb proposes TRBD1, but this gene call is untestable without DNA. Germline assignment: CDR1 LGHDT and CDR2 YNNKEL (reference sequence). The CDR3 is made up of 14 amino acids. The CDR3: CASSPRDRALEAFF. The whole variable domain, remainder taken from reference TRBV3-1 and TRBJ1-1, is DTAVSQTPKYLVTQMGNDKSIKCEQNLGHDTMYWYKQDSKKFLKIMFSYNNKELIINETVPNRFSPKSPDKAHLNLHINSLELGDSAVYFCASSPRDRALEAFFGQGTRLTVV.

The chain couples TRBV24-1 to TRBJ2-1. The CDR3 spans 13 residues. The germline V gene has CDR1 KGHDR and CDR2 SFDVKD. CDR3 residues: CATSTAAYNEQFF.

The V call is TRBV12-3 or TRBV12-4, the J call TRBJ1-1. The CDR3 consists of 16 residues. This chain's CDR3 is CASKRQYGSAATEAFF.

V is TRBV5-1 and J is TRBJ1-1. This CDR3 is 13 amino acids long. From germline, CDR1 is SGHRS and CDR2 YFSETQ. CDR3 residues: CASSHSGNTEAFF.

The rearrangement uses TRBV20-1 and TRBJ2-1; with no DNA, the TCRdb D assignment of TRBD2 cannot be verified. Germline CDR1 is DFQATT and CDR2 is SNEGSKA (reference sequence). The CDR3 runs 12 residues. CDR3 protein: CSAWLAGNEQFF.

The chain has TRBV5-1 and TRBJ2-7. Germline lookup yields CDR1 SGHRS and CDR2 YFSETQ. The CDR3 extends over 13 amino acids. CDR3 in amino acids: CASSLPTPYEQYF.

V usage is TRBV5-1 and J usage is TRBJ2-2. The germline CDR1 and CDR2 sequences are SGHRS and YFSETQ. The CDR3 extends over 14 amino acids. The CDR3 spells CASSLGKGTGELFF.

This chain uses TRBV7-6 with TRBJ2-1; the TCRdb D gene call, TRBD2, has no DNA to confirm it. From germline, CDR1 is SGHVS and CDR2 FNYEAQ. The CDR3 is made up of 15 amino acids. The CDR3 protein is CASSSVASGHNEQFF. The variable domain in full, with the rest retrieved from reference TRBV7-6 and TRBJ2-1, is GAGVSQSPRYKVTKRGQDVALRCDPISGHVSLYWYRQALGQGPEFLTYFNYEAQQDKSGLPNDRFSAERPEGSISTLTIQRTEQRDSAMYRCASSSVASGHNEQFFGPGTRLTVL.

This chain connects TRBV25-1 to TRBJ2-7; the TCRdb D gene call, TRBD2, has no DNA to confirm it. The length of the CDR3 is 12 residues. CDR1 is MGHDK and CDR2 is SYGVNS in the germline V gene. CDR3 sequence reads: CASKGLATEQYF.

V is TRBV7-6 and J is TRBJ2-1. Germline CDR1 SGHVS, CDR2 FNYEAQ. The CDR3 runs 16 residues. The CDR3: CASSLYTRTSYNEQFF.

This chain joins TRBV4-1 and TRBJ2-1; there is no DNA to check the TCRdb D call of TRBD2. Germline V CDR1 and CDR2: MGHRA, YSYEKL. The CDR3 length is 14 residues. The CDR3 region is CASSGWSGRASLFF.